Many counts were recorded for the clone carrying this T cell receptor (beta chain). This entry comes from a study of CD8+ T cells in alopecia areata. TCR sequencing used cDNA made by reverse transcription of extracted RNA. Data came from immunoSEQ multiplex PCR; TCRdb stores just in-frame clones and leaves some out. The sample yields roughly 150,000 clones, 40% to 65% seen once. Trimming shortened V by 4 bases and J by 5 bases, and 14 bases separated the two germline ends. The CDR3 covers 15 residues. CDR1 and CDR2 (germline): MNHEY, SMNVEV (reference sequence). This TCR came from a human donor with alopecia areata. The sample in question was CD8+ T cells sorted from blood, obtained at week 0. The chain has TRBV27 and TRBJ2-2; D is perhaps TRBD2 (6 bases). CDR3 protein: CASSSLGTFTGELFF. DNA of the CDR3: TGTGCCAGCAGTTCGCTCGGGACTTTTACCGGGGAGCTGTTTTTT.